This TCR beta chain was obtained from a study of chemoradiotherapy in HPV16-positive cancers. For the study at large: Functional T-cell assays on a couple of HPV16-positive patients' cells defined candidate HPV-specific clones and common TCR motifs. The study, taken as a whole, reports: The functional HPV-specific definition rests on just two HPV16-positive patients. In HPV16-positive patients, HPV-responsive T-cell expansion tracked better recurrence-free survival. Non-HPV-specific T cells did not expand in tumors during treatment, whereas candidate HPV-specific clones and E7-related motifs did.

Only in-frame clones appear in the TCRdb table, and some are missing; sequencing was by immunoSEQ multiplex PCR. Here the sample spans 40,000 to 65,000 clones, about 92% being singletons. The CDR3 length is 11 residues. Per the germline V gene, CDR1 is KGHSH and CDR2 is LQKENI. Trimming left V 3 bases short and J 7 bases short, with 3 bases between. By proportion, this clone is medium-sized. What it recognizes is unknown. The sequenced sample was blood, obtained from a patient who underwent chemoradiotherapy. This clonotype was obtained from a human donor with HPV-associated anogenital cancer. The chain carries TRBV18 and TRBJ2-2; D is undetermined. The CDR3 region is CASSPDGELFF. In nucleotides, the CDR3 is TGTGCCAGCTCACCTGACGGGGAGCTGTTTTTT.